This TCR beta chain was identified in a study of cytomegalovirus exposure and HLA in healthy donors. The CDR3 is made up of 17 amino acids. V lost 2 bases and J lost 4, with 15 bases in between. The germline CDR1 and CDR2 sequences are SGHVS and FQNEAQ. Concerning this clone: The antigen is unknown.

Vbeta (60) and Jbeta (13) primers were used in the PCR. The assay was immunoSEQ multiplex PCR, and TCRdb's table has in-frame clones only and misses some. The sample holds 150,000 to 200,000 clones, around 75% seen once. Study results and caveats: Later on, an analysis found that several of the most significant clusters appeared to be linked to common viral pathogens, which included parvovirus B19. The study recorded over 150 TCR beta chains that were cytomegalovirus-associated. Across donors, sequencing depth was assumed by presence/absence analyses to be roughly uniform.

This rearrangement joins TRBV7-8 to TRBJ1-6; D is possibly TRBD1 (5 bases). The sample comprised PBMCs. This TCR was recovered from a woman aged 25-40 years in good health and CMV-seropositive. The CDR3 nucleotides read TGTGCCAGCAGCTTATTGATGGGAGGACAATATAATTCACCCCTCCACTTT. Its protein product is CASSLLMGGQYNSPLHF.